This T cell receptor (beta chain) appears in the sequencing data of a study of PD-L1 blockade in urothelial cancer (dated by TCRdb to 2016 to 2017). Context from the whole study: All patients started therapy at some point between 2014 and 2016 and received atezolizumab 1,200 mg intravenously every 3 weeks. Durable clinical benefit was defined as a progression-free survival longer than 6 months, and TCR features were additionally tested against progression-free survival and overall survival. Under ten patients achieved durable clinical benefit and roughly 20 did not. Blood samples were analyzed at 3 weeks after treatment start (second dose) and at 6 weeks after treatment start. Blood samples gave a median of around 140,000 T cells and 80,000 to 95,000 unique TCRs, with a median clonality of 0.080. An exploratory multi-omic analysis was conducted of the somatic, immune and clinical correlates of response to PD-L1 blockade with atezolizumab in urothelial cancer. An ECOG performance status of 0 or 1 was recorded for the patients, and 0 to 3 prior chemotherapy regimens had been received by the patients. About 90% of the roughly 29 patients were identified as males with urothelial cancer of bladder origin, and a prior smoking history was reported by 18 of 29 patients. Pretreatment tumor samples, along with matched peripheral blood serially collected before and after atezolizumab treatment, were subjected to TCR sequencing. Pretreatment blood TCR-seq was available for 27 to 30 patients, at least one posttreatment blood collection was obtained for about 25 patients, and tumor TCR-seq was available for about 25 patients. In the same patients, whole exome sequencing and RNA sequencing of pretreatment tumors were performed in addition to TCR sequencing.

Results the study describes overall, beyond this receptor: Patients with durable benefit showed greater expansion of tumor-associated TCR clones in peripheral blood 3 weeks after starting treatment (n ≈ 23, p = 0.022). Improved progression-free and overall survival was found to be associated with pretreatment peripheral blood TCR clonality below the median. Because of the small sample size (n ≈ 30) and the many exploratory analyses performed, the results are intended to be regarded as hypothesis-generating.

Synthetic TCR analog templates were spiked into each PCR so that absolute template abundance could be estimated from read counts. TCRbeta CDR3 regions were amplified from genomic DNA with bias-controlled V and J gene primers using the immunoSEQ assay. Rearranged TCRbeta segments were sequenced at approximately 20X coverage. Per the authors' processing: Clustering was used to correct sequencing errors, and CDR3s were annotated against IMGT to assign V, D and J genes. Downstream analyses used only productive TCRbeta rearrangements, leaving out any out-of-frame or stop-codon sequences. To compute clonality, Shannon entropy was normalized by the log of the number of unique productive sequences and then subtracted from one. Clones differing between time points or between blood and tumor were identified using Fisher's exact test with Benjamini-Hochberg correction, with an adjusted p below 0.01 applied as the threshold. TCRdb mirrors the immuneACCESS table, restricted to in-frame sequences. Some clones are absent from its copies; in checked studies, under half trace to an unresolved V gene, and the reason for the others is unknown. Clonal size and the V and J genes are those of that table, whereas D and trimming came from the DNA. The sample yields 48,000 or so clones; more than 80% were counted once. Clones ranked in the top ten supply 8.8% of the sample.

Comment on this clone: This receptor's antigen is unknown. One base away there is no much larger clone; base qualities are not given.

The time point label corresponds to: peripheral blood 6 weeks after treatment start. The cohort included roughly 30 patients with locally advanced or metastatic urothelial carcinoma who were treated at Memorial Sloan Kettering on a trial protocol. Peripheral blood mononuclear cells were collected pretreatment and during treatment, with between 1 and 8 total time points obtained per patient. The Qiagen DNeasy Blood extraction kit was used to purify genomic DNA from total PBMCs and tumor samples. Collected pretreatment and during treatment, PBMCs were isolated and stored as previously described. Trimming removed 4 bases from V and 1 base from J, leaving 10 bases between the germline ends. CDR1 and CDR2 were assigned from the germline V gene as SQVTM and ANQGSEA. The CDR3 numbers 13 residues from cysteine through phenylalanine. Kept here is only the CDR3 DNA, which spans 39 bases and is read in frame from base 1.

The clonotype was recovered from a man between 70 and 80 years old with urothelial cancer. The material was PBMCs, obtained around atezolizumab (anti-PD-L1) treatment. The sequence is built from TRBV29-1 and TRBJ1-1; confidence is insufficient to name the D gene. DNA sequence: TGCAGCGTTGTTCGGGTGGAGAACACTGAAGCTTTCTTT. It specifies CSVVRVENTEAFF.